The entry below describes one T cell receptor (beta chain). This specimen comes from a study of CD8 T cells in ankylosing spondylitis. CDR3 size: 13 residues. V was clipped by 5 bases and J by 0 bases; unmatched bases: 1. Germline CDR1 is DFQATT and CDR2 is SNEGSKA (reference sequence). TCRdb passed the 5' RACE reads through MiXCR, listing each CDR3 protein once. The table includes fewer than 200,000 distinct CDR3 sequences, 9.5% to 10% detected once. The source material was blood, either unsorted or a sorted T cell fraction (not recorded which). The clonotype originates from a female donor with ankylosing spondylitis or in good health (not recorded which). This rearrangement joins TRBV20-1 to TRBJ2-1; 7 nucleotides line up with TRBD2. The DNA of the CDR3 is TGCAGTGCTGAGCGGGACTCCTACAATGAGCAGTTCTTC. The encoded protein is CSAERDSYNEQFF.